This T cell receptor (beta chain) was captured in a study of blood T cells in healthy people across ages. Comment on this clonotype: Its matching antigen is unknown.

Combining a sample-barcoded 5' primer with a J-beta primer mix, a second PCR ran for roughly 6 to 12 cycles. One entry per CDR3 protein results from TCRdb running MiXCR on the 5' RACE reads. The profile shows around 1,100,000 distinct CDR3 sequences, 35% to 40% of them singletons. The CDR3 consists of 13 residues. The germline gives CDR1 SNHLY, CDR2 FYNNEI. Trimming took 7 bases from V and 4 from J, leaving 10 bases between them. Overall study findings and caveats: Older individuals had lower TCR beta diversity per million T cells (the decline was roughly linear).

The sequencing sample was made of blood. This TCR derives from a man between 18 and 29 years old in good health. This chain joins TRBV2 and TRBJ1-4, with unresolved D. The CDR3 loop reads CASKDGNNEKLFF. DNA of the CDR3: TGTGCCAGCAAGGACGGAAATAATGAAAAACTGTTTTTT.